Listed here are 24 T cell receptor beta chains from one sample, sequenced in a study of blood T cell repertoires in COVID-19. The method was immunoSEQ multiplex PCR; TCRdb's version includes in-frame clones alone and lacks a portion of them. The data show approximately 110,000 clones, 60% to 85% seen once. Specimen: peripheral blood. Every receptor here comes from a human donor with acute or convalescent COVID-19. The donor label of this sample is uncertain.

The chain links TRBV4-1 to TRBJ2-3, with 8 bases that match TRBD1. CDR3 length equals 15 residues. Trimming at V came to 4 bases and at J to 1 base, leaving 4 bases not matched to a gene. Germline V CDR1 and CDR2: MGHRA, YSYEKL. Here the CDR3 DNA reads TGCGCCAGCAGCCTTACGGGACAGGGCACAGATACGCAGTATTTT. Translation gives CASSLTGQGTDTQYF.

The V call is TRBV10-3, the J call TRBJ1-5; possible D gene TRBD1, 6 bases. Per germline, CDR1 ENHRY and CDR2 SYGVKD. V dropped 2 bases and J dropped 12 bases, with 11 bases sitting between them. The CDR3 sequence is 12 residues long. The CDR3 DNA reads TGTGCCATCAGTGAGGGGGGACAAGTCCAGCATTTT. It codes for CAISEGGQVQHF.

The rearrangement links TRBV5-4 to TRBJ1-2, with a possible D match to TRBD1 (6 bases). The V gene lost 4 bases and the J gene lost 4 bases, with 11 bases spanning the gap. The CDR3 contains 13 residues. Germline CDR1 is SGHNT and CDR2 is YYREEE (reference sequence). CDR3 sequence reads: CASSAPRGYGYTF. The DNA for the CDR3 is TGTGCCAGCAGCGCGCCCAGGGGCTATGGCTACACCTTC.

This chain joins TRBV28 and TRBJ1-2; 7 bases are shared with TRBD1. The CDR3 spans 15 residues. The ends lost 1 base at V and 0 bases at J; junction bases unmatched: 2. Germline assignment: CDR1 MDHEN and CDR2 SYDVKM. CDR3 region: CASSLYGTANYGYTF. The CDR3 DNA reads TGTGCCAGCAGTTTATATGGGACAGCTAACTATGGCTACACCTTC.

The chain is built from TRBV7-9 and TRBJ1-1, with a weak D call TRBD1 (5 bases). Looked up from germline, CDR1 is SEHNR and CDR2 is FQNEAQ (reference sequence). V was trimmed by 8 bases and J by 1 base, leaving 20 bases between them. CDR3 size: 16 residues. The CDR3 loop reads CASAAWRPGGNTEAFF. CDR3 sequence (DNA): TGTGCCAGCGCCGCTTGGCGCCCGGGGGGGAACACTGAAGCTTTCTTT.

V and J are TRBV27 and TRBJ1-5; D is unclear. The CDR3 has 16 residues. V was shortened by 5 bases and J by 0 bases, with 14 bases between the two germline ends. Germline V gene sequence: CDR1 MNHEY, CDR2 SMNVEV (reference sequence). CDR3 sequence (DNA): TGTGCCAGCAGTCCAGCGACCGGGAGTAGCAATCAGCCCCAGCATTTT. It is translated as CASSPATGSSNQPQHF.

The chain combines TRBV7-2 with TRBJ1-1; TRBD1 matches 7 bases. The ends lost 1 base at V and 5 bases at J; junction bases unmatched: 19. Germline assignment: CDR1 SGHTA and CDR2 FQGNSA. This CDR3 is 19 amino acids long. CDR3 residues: CASSLDPDHRGGAWTEAFF. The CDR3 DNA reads TGTGCCAGCAGCTTAGACCCAGACCACAGGGGTGGAGCGTGGACTGAAGCTTTCTTT.

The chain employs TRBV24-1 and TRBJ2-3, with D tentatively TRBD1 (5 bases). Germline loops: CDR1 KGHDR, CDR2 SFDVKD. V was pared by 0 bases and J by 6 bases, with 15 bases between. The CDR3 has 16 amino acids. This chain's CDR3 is CATSDLKFAGSDTQYF. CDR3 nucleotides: TGTGCCACCAGTGATTTGAAGTTCGCAGGGTCCGATACGCAGTATTTT.

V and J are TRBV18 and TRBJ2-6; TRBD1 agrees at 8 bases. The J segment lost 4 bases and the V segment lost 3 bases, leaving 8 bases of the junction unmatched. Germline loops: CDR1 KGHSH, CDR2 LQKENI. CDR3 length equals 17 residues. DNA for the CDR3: TGTGCCAGCTCACCGAACGGACAGGGCTCCGGGGCCAACGTCCTGACTTTC. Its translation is CASSPNGQGSGANVLTF.

DNA of the CDR3: TGTGCCAGCAGAGCCTGGACAGGGGATACGCAGTATTTT. It translates to CASRAWTGDTQYF. The V and J genes are TRBV2 and TRBJ2-3; TRBD1 matches 8 bases. The germline V gene has CDR1 SNHLY and CDR2 FYNNEI. The J segment lost 6 bases and the V segment lost 6 bases, leaving 5 bases of the junction unmatched. CDR3 length: 13 amino acids.

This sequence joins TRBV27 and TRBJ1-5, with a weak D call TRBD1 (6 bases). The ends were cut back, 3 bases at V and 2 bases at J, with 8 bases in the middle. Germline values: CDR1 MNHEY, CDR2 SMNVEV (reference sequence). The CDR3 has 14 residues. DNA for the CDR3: TGTGCCAGCAGTTTCTCAGGGGGCAATCAGCCCCAGCATTTT. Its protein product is CASSFSGGNQPQHF.

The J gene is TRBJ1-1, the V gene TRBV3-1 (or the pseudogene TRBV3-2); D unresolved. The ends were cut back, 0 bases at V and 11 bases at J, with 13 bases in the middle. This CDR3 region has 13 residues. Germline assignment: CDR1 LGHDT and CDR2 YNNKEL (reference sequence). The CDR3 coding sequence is TGTGCCAGCAGCCAAGATCTTAGGCGAGCGGCTTTCTTT. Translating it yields CASSQDLRRAAFF.

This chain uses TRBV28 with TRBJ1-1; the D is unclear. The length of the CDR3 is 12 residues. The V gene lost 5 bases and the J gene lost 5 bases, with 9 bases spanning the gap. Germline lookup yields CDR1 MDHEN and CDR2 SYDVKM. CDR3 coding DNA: TGTGCCAGCAGTCGTACCGGGACTGAAGCTTTCTTT. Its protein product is CASSRTGTEAFF.

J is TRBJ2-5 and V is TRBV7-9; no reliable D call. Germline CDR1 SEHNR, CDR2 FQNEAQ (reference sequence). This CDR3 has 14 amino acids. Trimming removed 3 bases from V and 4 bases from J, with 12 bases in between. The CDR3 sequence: CASSFLGHRETQYF. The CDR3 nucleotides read TGTGCCAGCAGCTTTTTGGGCCACCGAGAGACCCAGTACTTC. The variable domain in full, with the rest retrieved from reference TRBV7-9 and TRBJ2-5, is DTGVSQNPRHKITKRGQNVTFRCDPISEHNRLYWYRQTLGQGPEFLTYFQNEAQLEKSRLLSDRFSAERPKGSFSTLEIQRTEQGDSAMYLCASSFLGHRETQYFGPGTRLLVL.

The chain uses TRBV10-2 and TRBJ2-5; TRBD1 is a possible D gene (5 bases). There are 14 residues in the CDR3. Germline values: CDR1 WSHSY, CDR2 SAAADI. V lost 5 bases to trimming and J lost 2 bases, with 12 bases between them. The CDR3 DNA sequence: TGCGCCAGCAGTACCAATGGGGCGCAAGAGACCCAGTACTTC. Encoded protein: CASSTNGAQETQYF.

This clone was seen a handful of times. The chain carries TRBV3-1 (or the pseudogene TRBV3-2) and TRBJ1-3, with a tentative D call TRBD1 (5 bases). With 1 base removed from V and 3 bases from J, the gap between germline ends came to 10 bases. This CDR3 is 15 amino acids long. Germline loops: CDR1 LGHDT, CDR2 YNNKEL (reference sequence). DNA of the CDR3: TGTGCCAGCAGCCAAGGTCAGGGAAATGGAAACACCATATATTTT. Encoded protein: CASSQGQGNGNTIYF.

DNA for the CDR3: TGTGCCAGCAGCTTAGCCCAGACTAGCGGGGGGGCCCCAGATACGCAGTATTTT. Its protein product is CASSLAQTSGGAPDTQYF. The chain links TRBV7-6 to TRBJ2-3; 14 nucleotides line up with TRBD2. Trimming took 0 bases from V and 4 from J; bases not matched to a gene: 6. This CDR3 is 18 amino acids long. Germline loops: CDR1 SGHVS, CDR2 FNYEAQ.

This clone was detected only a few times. The CDR3 loop reads CAIRGGAGETEAFF. The CDR3 bases are TGTGCCATCAGAGGCGGGGCGGGGGAAACTGAAGCTTTCTTT. The chain uses TRBV10-3 and TRBJ1-1; the D gene is possibly TRBD1 (5 bases). Germline loops: CDR1 ENHRY, CDR2 SYGVKD. The CDR3 length is 14 residues. V was pared by 6 bases and J by 5 bases, with 16 bases between.

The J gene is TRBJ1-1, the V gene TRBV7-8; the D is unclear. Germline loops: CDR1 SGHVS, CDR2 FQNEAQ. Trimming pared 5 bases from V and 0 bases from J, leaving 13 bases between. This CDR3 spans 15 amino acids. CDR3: CASSHRDTLNTEAFF. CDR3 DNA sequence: TGTGCCAGCAGCCATAGAGACACCCTGAACACTGAAGCTTTCTTT.

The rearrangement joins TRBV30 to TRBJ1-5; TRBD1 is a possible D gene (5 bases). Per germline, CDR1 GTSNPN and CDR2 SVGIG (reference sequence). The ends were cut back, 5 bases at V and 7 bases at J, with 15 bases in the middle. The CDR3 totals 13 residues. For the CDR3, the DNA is TGTGCCTGGGGGGTGGGGGAGGGCCAGCCCCAGCATTTT. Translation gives CAWGVGEGQPQHF.

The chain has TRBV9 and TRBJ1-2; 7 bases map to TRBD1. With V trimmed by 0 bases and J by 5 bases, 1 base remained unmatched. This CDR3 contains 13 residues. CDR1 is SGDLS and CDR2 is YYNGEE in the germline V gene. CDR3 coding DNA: TGTGCCAGCAGCGTAGCACAGGGGTATGGCTACACCTTC. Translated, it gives CASSVAQGYGYTF.

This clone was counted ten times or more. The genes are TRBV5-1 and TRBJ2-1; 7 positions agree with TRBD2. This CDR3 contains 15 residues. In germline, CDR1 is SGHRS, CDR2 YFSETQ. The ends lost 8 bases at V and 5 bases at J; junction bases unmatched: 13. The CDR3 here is CARRAWREINNEQFF. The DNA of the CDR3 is TGCGCCAGGAGGGCTTGGCGGGAGATAAACAATGAGCAGTTCTTC.

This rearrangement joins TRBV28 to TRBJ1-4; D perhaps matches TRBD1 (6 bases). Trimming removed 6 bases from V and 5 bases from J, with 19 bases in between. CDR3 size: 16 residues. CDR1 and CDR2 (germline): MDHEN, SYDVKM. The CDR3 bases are TGTGCCAGCAGCCCAATTCGACAGGCGATAAATGAAAAACTGTTTTTT. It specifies CASSPIRQAINEKLFF.

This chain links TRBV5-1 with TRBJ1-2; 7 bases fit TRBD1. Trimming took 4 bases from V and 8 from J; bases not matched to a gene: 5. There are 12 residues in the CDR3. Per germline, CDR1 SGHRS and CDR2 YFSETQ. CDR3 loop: CASSMTGSGYTF. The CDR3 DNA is TGCGCCAGCAGCATGACAGGGTCCGGCTACACCTTC.